The 20 T cell receptor beta chains reported below all come from one sample, sequenced in a study of regulatory T cells in long-lasting Graves disease. Stated time point: persistent/refractory GD, antithyroid drugs over 5 years with positive TRAb. Researchers made the TCR library from RNA that was extracted from PBMCs. Building of the TCR beta libraries involved iRepertoire HTBI primers and Arm-PCR of CDR3 regions. TCRdb redid the calling of the multiplex PCR reads with MiXCR, one entry per CDR3 protein. The sample shows 430,000 or so distinct CDR3 sequences, 21% of them seen only once. Sample: peripheral blood mononuclear cells (PBMCs), taken when the disease was refractory, from a patient treated with antithyroid drugs. The receptor set was obtained from a female donor with Graves disease.

This clonotype was observed a few times. The chain is built from TRBV20-1 and TRBJ2-1; the match to TRBD2 covers 9 bases. Unmatched junction bases numbered 8, after V lost 1 base and J lost 10 bases. Germline loops: CDR1 DFQATT, CDR2 SNEGSKA (reference sequence). The CDR3 totals 14 residues. CDR3 DNA: TGCAGTGCTAGAGCTCTAGCGGGATATAGGGAGCAGTTCTTC. It yields the protein CSARALAGYREQFF.

V usage is TRBV30 and J usage is TRBJ2-7, with D perhaps TRBD1 or TRBD2 (5 bases each). The CDR3 is made up of 12 amino acids. Looked up from germline, CDR1 is GTSNPN and CDR2 is SVGIG (reference sequence). Trimming took 0 bases from V and 6 from J, leaving 9 bases between them. CDR3 amino acids: CAWSVEGSEQYF. As DNA, the CDR3 is TGTGCCTGGAGTGTAGAGGGGAGCGAGCAGTACTTC.

This chain uses TRBV6-2 or TRBV6-3 with TRBJ1-5; D gene uncertain. The germline gives CDR1 MNHEY, CDR2 SVGEGT. The CDR3 loop spans 15 amino acids. The V end was cut by 8 bases, the J end by 2 bases, with 16 bases between. As DNA, the CDR3 is TGTGCCAGCGGACGAGACACGGTCGGCAATCAGCCCCAGCATTTT. Translated: CASGRDTVGNQPQHF.

The chain couples TRBV3-1 to TRBJ2-4; D call uncertain. CDR1 and CDR2 (germline): LGHDT, YNNKEL (reference sequence). V was clipped by 4 bases and J by 9 bases, with 10 bases between them. The CDR3 consists of 12 residues. CDR3 region: CASSLNDGIQYF. As DNA, the CDR3 is TGTGCCAGCAGCCTCAACGACGGCATTCAGTACTTC.

This clonotype was seen many times. The DNA of the CDR3 is TGTGCCAGCAGAAACACAGGGTTGAACACTGAAGCTTTCTTT. It specifies CASRNTGLNTEAFF. The chain employs TRBV12-3 or TRBV12-4 and TRBJ1-1; the D gene is possibly TRBD1 (6 bases). Trimming took 6 bases from V and 0 from J, leaving 11 bases between them. The CDR3 has 14 residues.

The sample holds many counts of this clonotype. The V call is TRBV30, the J call TRBJ1-1; maybe TRBD1 (5 bases). The CDR3 length is 14 residues. With 4 bases removed from V and 1 base from J, the gap between germline ends came to 13 bases. Germline CDR1 is GTSNPN and CDR2 is SVGIG (reference sequence). The chain's CDR3 is CAWTDWRGNTEAFF. As DNA, the CDR3 is TGTGCCTGGACCGACTGGAGGGGGAACACTGAAGCTTTCTTT.

The chain combines TRBV10-3 with TRBJ2-7; TRBD1 or TRBD2 may be the D gene (5 bases each). Germline V CDR1 and CDR2: ENHRY, SYGVKD. V dropped 6 bases and J dropped 2 bases, with 14 bases sitting between them. CDR3 size: 14 residues. Here the CDR3 DNA reads TGTGCCATCAGCGGGACGAATTCTCCCTACGAGCAGTACTTC. This sequence encodes CAISGTNSPYEQYF.

The V and J genes are TRBV20-1 and TRBJ2-5; 11 positions agree with TRBD2. Germline V gene lookup returns CDR1 DFQATT and CDR2 SNEGSKA (reference sequence). J gave up 2 bases and V 0 bases, and 8 bases lay outside the gene matches. The length of the CDR3 is 17 residues. The CDR3, as DNA: TGCAGTGCTAGAGATTTGGGACTAGCGGAGGGGCAAGAGACCCAGTACTTC. This sequence encodes CSARDLGLAEGQETQYF.

This clonotype appeared many times. The genes are TRBV30 and TRBJ1-5; D uncertain. CDR3 size: 14 residues. CDR1 GTSNPN and CDR2 SVGIG come from the germline V gene (reference sequence). V dropped 2 bases and J dropped 4 bases, with 12 bases sitting between them. This chain's CDR3 is CAWSRGVGNQPQHF. The CDR3, as DNA: TGTGCCTGGAGTAGAGGTGTCGGGAATCAGCCCCAGCATTTT. The full variable domain, its missing parts supplied by reference TRBV30 and TRBJ1-5, is SQTIHQWPATLVQPVGSPLSLECTVEGTSNPNLYWYRQAAGRGLQLLFYSVGIGQISSEVPQNLSASRPQDRQFILSSKKLLLSDSGFYLCAWSRGVGNQPQHFGDGTRLSIL.

This clonotype came up many times. The gene calls are TRBV28 and TRBJ2-7, with a tentative D call TRBD2 (6 bases). This CDR3 has 14 amino acids. Germline CDR1 and CDR2: MDHEN and SYDVKM. Trimming left V 6 bases short and J 4 bases short, with 16 bases between. Written as DNA, the CDR3 is TGTGCCAGCAGACCATCCGGGAGTAGGTACGAGCAGTACTTC. This gives the protein CASRPSGSRYEQYF.

This clonotype was detected a few times. The J gene is TRBJ2-2, the V gene TRBV20-1, with D perhaps TRBD2 (6 bases). The CDR3 length is 14 residues. Trimming removed 4 bases at V and 3 bases at J, with 12 bases between. The germline V gene encodes CDR1 DFQATT and CDR2 SNEGSKA (reference sequence). The CDR3 DNA sequence: TGCAGTGCTACCCTAGCGACTCACACCGGGGAGCTGTTTTTT. It yields the protein CSATLATHTGELFF.

The V and J genes are TRBV6-1 and TRBJ2-2; 13 bases line up with TRBD2. V trimming: 5 bases; J trimming: 9 bases; junction bases outside the gene matches: 3. CDR3 size: 14 residues. Germline lookup yields CDR1 MNHNS and CDR2 SASEGT. CDR3 nucleotide sequence: TGTGCCAGCAGTCGGACTAGCGGGAGCTGGGAGCTGTTTTTT. As protein: CASSRTSGSWELFF.

The sample holds many counts of this clonotype. This chain links TRBV2 with TRBJ2-7, with TRBD2 matching over 10 bases. The CDR3 runs to 14 residues. Germline CDR1 SNHLY, CDR2 FYNNEI. The ends lost 7 bases at V and 2 bases at J; junction bases unmatched: 5. CDR3 DNA: TGTGCCAGCACAGAAGCGGGAGGGACCTACGAGCAGTACTTC. Its protein is CASTEAGGTYEQYF.

This clonotype showed up many times. The J gene is TRBJ1-1, the V gene TRBV28; 7 bases line up with TRBD1. This CDR3 has 15 residues. Germline V gene data show CDR1 as MDHEN and CDR2 as SYDVKM. The junction had 13 bases not matched to a gene; V was cut back by 6 bases and J by 6 bases. The CDR3 DNA reads TGTGCCAGCAGCCCCCTCGACAGGGATATTTCTGAAGCTTTCTTT. Its translation: CASSPLDRDISEAFF.

At least ten counts were recorded for this clonotype. J is TRBJ1-1 and V is TRBV20-1, with 8 positions matching TRBD1. CDR3 length equals 18 residues. Trimming at V came to 0 bases and at J to 1 base, leaving 13 bases not matched to a gene. The germline gives CDR1 DFQATT, CDR2 SNEGSKA (reference sequence). In DNA form, the CDR3 reads TGCAGTGCTAGAGATGCTAGTCCCGGGACAGGACCGAACACTGAAGCTTTCTTT. The encoded protein is CSARDASPGTGPNTEAFF.

With respect to this clonotype: It may be a read error: a sequence one base away is much more abundant. The chain couples TRBV15 to TRBJ2-7; 8 bases are shared with TRBD1. Germline V gives CDR1 LNHNV, CDR2 YYDKDF (reference sequence). This CDR3 is 14 amino acids long. The CDR3 DNA reads TGTGCCACCAGCAAGACAGGGGCGACCTACCAGCAGTACTTC. Amino acid sequence: CATSKTGATYQQYF. The whole variable domain, remainder taken from reference TRBV15 and TRBJ2-7, is DAMVIQNPRYQVTQFGKPVTLSCSQTLNHNVMYWYQQKSSQAPKLLFHYYDKDFNNEADTPDNFQSRRPNTSFCFLDIRSPGLGDTAMYLCATSKTGATYQQYFGPGTRLTVT.

The chain uses TRBV29-1 and TRBJ2-7; 9 bases fit TRBD1. CDR1 is SQVTM, CDR2 ANQGSEA, per germline. Trimming at V came to 7 bases and at J to 2 bases, leaving 9 bases not matched to a gene. There are 14 residues in the CDR3. The CDR3 spells CSGLGTGSAYEQYF. The CDR3 region has the DNA TGCAGCGGCCTGGGGACAGGGAGTGCCTACGAGCAGTACTTC.

The sample holds many counts of this clonotype. The chain has TRBV29-1 and TRBJ2-5; D possibly corresponds to TRBD2 (5 bases). The CDR3 contains 12 residues. CDR1 SQVTM and CDR2 ANQGSEA come from the germline V gene. V lost 5 bases and J lost 2, with 9 bases in between. The CDR3 bases are TGCAGCGTTCAGACGGGACAAGAGACCCAGTACTTC. Amino acids: CSVQTGQETQYF.

The V and J genes are TRBV30 and TRBJ2-1; D is ambiguous. Germline-derived CDR1 and CDR2 are GTSNPN and SVGIG (reference sequence). The CDR3 consists of 11 residues. Deletions cut 1 base from V and 5 bases from J, with 3 bases between. The CDR3 DNA reads as TGTGCCTGGAGTGCAAACAATGAGCAGTTCTTC. This translates into CAWSANNEQFF.

On this clonotype itself: A read error may be the cause here, since a much bigger clone is one base away. The V gene is TRBV5-1, the J gene TRBJ2-5, with D hard to call. This CDR3 is 12 amino acids long. Germline lookup yields CDR1 SGHRS and CDR2 YFSETQ. CDR3 DNA: TGTGCCAGCAGCTCCGGAGCGGAGACCCAGTACTTC. This codes for CASSSGAETQYF. Full variable domain (remainder filled in from reference TRBV5-1 and TRBJ2-5): KAGVTQTPRYLIKTRGQQVTLSCSPISGHRSVSWYQQTPGQGLQFLFEYFSETQRNKGNFPGRFSGRQFSNSRSEMNVSTLELGDSALYLCASSSGAETQYFGPGTRLLVL.